The 5 T cell receptor beta chains below come from one sample, sequenced in a study of shared clonotypes between healthy human individuals. TCRdb keeps only in-frame clones here, not all; method: immunoSEQ multiplex PCR. The data contain some 2,100,000 clones, approximately 96% of them seen just once; the ten biggest clones take up roughly 0.13%. Sequencing input: naive CD4+ T cells sorted from blood. Subset meaning: CD45RA+ positively selected. The source is a man younger than 35 in good health.

A remark on this clone: One end of the junction is discordant with germline, which a read error may explain. J is TRBJ2-2 and V is TRBV7-7; D gene unclear. Germline V gene lookup returns CDR1 SSHAT and CDR2 FNYEAQ (reference sequence). CDR3 length: 13 amino acids. Written as DNA, the CDR3 is TGTGCTAGCAGCCGAAAGGAGACCGGGGAGCTGTTTTTT. Its protein is CASSRKETGELFF.

V and J are TRBV6-5 and TRBJ2-7; possibly TRBD2 for D (6 bases). The CDR3 loop spans 14 amino acids. Deletions cut 0 bases from V and 4 bases from J, with 10 bases between. Germline values: CDR1 MNHEY, CDR2 SVGAGI. This CDR3 is CASSYSWGVYEQYF. In DNA form, the CDR3 reads TGTGCCAGCAGTTACTCTTGGGGGGTTTACGAGCAGTACTTC.

The chain is built from TRBV25-1 and TRBJ2-3; possible D gene TRBD2, 6 bases. Trimming took off 2 bases at V and 0 bases at J, with 12 bases between the two ends. CDR1 MGHDK and CDR2 SYGVNS come from the germline V gene. The length of the CDR3 is 16 residues. CDR3 DNA sequence: TGTGCCAGCAGTGAAGGGGGGAGGAGTAGCACAGATACGCAGTATTTT. It specifies CASSEGGRSSTDTQYF. Filled out from reference TRBV25-1 and TRBJ2-3, the complete variable domain reads EADIYQTPRYLVIGTGKKITLECSQTMGHDKMYWYQQDPGMELHLIHYSYGVNSTEKGDLSSESTVSRIRTEHFPLTLESARPSHTSQYLCASSEGGRSSTDTQYFGPGTRLTVL.

Written as DNA, the CDR3 is TGTGCCAGCAGCCCGACTGAGGGCCACGAGCAGTTCTTC. This gives the protein CASSPTEGHEQFF. The V gene is TRBV11-3, the J gene TRBJ2-1, with D possibly TRBD2 on 5 matching bases. Per the germline V gene, CDR1 is SGHNT and CDR2 is YENEEA. The V and J ends lost 5 bases and 10 bases respectively, with 15 bases between them. CDR3 length: 13 amino acids.

The chain combines TRBV5-1 with TRBJ2-3; D perhaps matches TRBD2 (5 bases). Germline assignment: CDR1 SGHRS and CDR2 YFSETQ. Trimming stripped 2 bases from V and 1 base from J, with 8 bases between. This CDR3 is built from 14 residues. The CDR3 DNA reads as TGCGCCAGCAGCTTAACTAGGGGCACAGATACGCAGTATTTT. Protein sequence: CASSLTRGTDTQYF. Based on the CDR3 plus reference TRBV5-1 and TRBJ2-3, the full variable domain is KAGVTQTPRYLIKTRGQQVTLSCSPISGHRSVSWYQQTPGQGLQFLFEYFSETQRNKGNFPGRFSGRQFSNSRSEMNVSTLELGDSALYLCASSLTRGTDTQYFGPGTRLTVL.